A selection of T cell receptor beta chains follows, all from one sample in a study of blood T cell repertoires in COVID-19. Repertoires were generated with immunoSEQ multiplex PCR, while TCRdb's copy carries only in-frame clones and drops some. The sample consists of about 130,000 clones, under 90% of them appearing once. Sequencing was carried out using peripheral blood. These receptor sequences come from an older woman with active or convalescent COVID-19. Each CDR3 is given with its conserved first and last residue. Each record gives: V gene, clone size, CDR3 length, J gene, D gene, CDR3 protein, CDR3 DNA. D genes are given only for firm matches. Expanded clones get a size class; other rows say once, few or many, or leave the size out.

TRBV4-1	NA	13	TRBJ2-1	NA	CASSQDGEHEQFF	TGCGCCAGCAGCCAAGACGGGGAGCATGAGCAGTTCTTC
TRBV18	NA	13	TRBJ1-3	TRBD1	CASSPDRGDTIYF	TGTGCCAGCTCACCAGACAGGGGAGACACCATATATTTT
TRBV28	few	15	TRBJ1-4	NA	CASSPQGNTNEKLFF	TGTGCCAGCAGCCCGCAGGGCAATACTAATGAAAAACTGTTTTTT
TRBV30	NA	14	TRBJ1-3	NA	CAWRDTGSGNTIYF	TGTGCCTGGAGAGATACAGGGTCTGGAAACACCATATATTTT
TRBV3-1/TRBV3-2	once	14	TRBJ1-1	NA	CASSQEVRGTEAFF	TGTGCCAGCAGCCAAGAGGTCAGGGGCACTGAAGCTTTCTTT
TRBV6-5	NA	13	TRBJ2-1	NA	CASSYGSMNEQFF	TGTGCCAGCAGTTACGGGAGCATGAATGAGCAGTTCTTC
TRBV10-3	NA	15	TRBJ1-1	NA	CAISESNPGNTEAFF	TGTGCCATCAGTGAGTCGAATCCGGGGAACACTGAAGCTTTCTTT
TRBV9	NA	14	TRBJ1-1	TRBD1	CASTQGQMNTEAFF	TGTGCCAGCACCCAGGGACAGATGAACACTGAAGCTTTCTTT
TRBV5-5	NA	16	TRBJ1-4	NA	CASSLVAGVGNEKLFF	TGTGCCAGCAGCTTGGTAGCCGGCGTTGGGAATGAAAAACTGTTTTTT
TRBV29-1	few	13	TRBJ2-5	NA	CSVNKYGKETQYF	TGCAGCGTTAATAAATACGGGAAAGAGACCCAGTACTTC
TRBV25-1	NA	15	TRBJ1-3	TRBD1	CASSPLGTGGNTIYF	TGTGCCAGCAGTCCTCTCGGGACAGGGGGTAACACCATATATTTT
TRBV28	NA	13	TRBJ1-5	NA	CASKLGPSQPQHF	TGTGCCAGCAAATTGGGGCCGTCTCAGCCCCAGCATTTT
TRBV16	NA	11	TRBJ1-2	NA	CASSPQEGYTF	TGTGCCAGCAGCCCACAGGAGGGCTACACCTTC
TRBV14	NA	14	TRBJ2-5	NA	CASSQEYRSGAQYF	TGTGCCAGCAGCCAAGAATACCGGTCCGGGGCCCAGTACTTC
TRBV28	NA	15	TRBJ2-4	TRBD1	CASSLYRGSKNIQYF	TGTGCCAGCAGTTTATACAGGGGATCCAAAAACATTCAGTACTTC
TRBV10-3	NA	14	TRBJ1-2	NA	CAISGQVLGYGYTF	TGTGCCATCAGTGGACAGGTCCTTGGTTATGGCTACACCTTC
TRBV19	NA	15	TRBJ1-5	NA	CASRRGQGRNQPQHF	TGTGCCAGTAGACGGGGCCAGGGGCGCAATCAGCCCCAGCATTTT
TRBV7-9	once	15	TRBJ2-1	TRBD2	CASSLGTSGSNEQFF	TGTGCCAGCAGCTTAGGGACTAGCGGGAGTAATGAGCAGTTCTTC
TRBV28	NA	15	TRBJ2-3	NA	CASSFGGTSTDTQYF	TGTGCCAGCAGTTTTGGCGGGACTAGCACAGATACGCAGTATTTT
TRBV24-1	NA	14	TRBJ1-2	NA	CATSDLVRDYGYTF	TGTGCCACCAGTGATTTGGTCAGGGACTATGGCTACACCTTC
TRBV11-2	NA	16	TRBJ2-1	TRBD1	CASSSKDRGPNNEQFF	TGTGCCAGCAGCTCCAAGGACAGGGGGCCAAACAATGAGCAGTTCTTC
TRBV28	NA	14	TRBJ1-2	TRBD1	CASRRSGQGGGYTF	TGTGCCAGCCGCCGGTCGGGACAGGGAGGTGGCTACACCTTC
TRBV19	NA	14	TRBJ2-1	TRBD2	CASTREGQWGEQFF	TGTGCCAGTACGCGGGAGGGCCAGTGGGGAGAGCAGTTCTTC
TRBV6-5	NA	14	TRBJ2-1	NA	CASSRAASANEQFF	TGTGCCAGCAGCCGCGCGGCTAGCGCCAATGAGCAGTTCTTC
TRBV7-2	NA	13	TRBJ1-6	NA	CASSLEDSGSLHF	TGTGCCAGCAGCTTAGAGGACTCGGGCTCCCTCCACTTT
TRBV6-5	NA	15	TRBJ2-5	NA	CASKRNSRLSETQYF	TGTGCCAGCAAAAGGAACAGCCGTCTTTCGGAGACCCAGTACTTC
TRBV18	NA	15	TRBJ2-1	TRBD1	CASSPRGTGENEQFF	TGTGCCAGCTCACCAAGGGGCACAGGGGAGAATGAGCAGTTCTTC